This T cell receptor (beta chain) was sequenced during a study of T-cell reconstitution after alpha-beta-depleted transplantation in children. This CDR3 contains 14 residues. From germline, CDR1 is LGHNA and CDR2 YNFKEQ. V was cut by 2 bases and J by 0 bases, with 6 bases left in between. TCRbeta library preparation incorporated unique molecular identifiers. A single record per CDR3 protein comes from TCRdb applying MiXCR to the PCR reads. The profile shows a few hundred thousand distinct CDR3 sequences, over 25% of them singletons. The material sequenced was PBMCs, taken before TCRalphabeta/CD19-depleted stem cell transplant. This receptor was taken from a boy younger than two with Wiskott-Aldrich syndrome, due to receive a stem cell transplant. The gene calls are TRBV4-2 and TRBJ2-3; maybe TRBD1 (6 bases). The CDR3 nucleotides read TGTGCCAGCAGCCAAACAGGGAGCACAGATACGCAGTATTTT. It specifies CASSQTGSTDTQYF.